This T cell receptor (beta chain) was captured by sequencing in a study of blood T cell repertoires in COVID-19. The V gene end was trimmed by 4 bases and the J gene end by 2 bases; junction bases not matched to a gene: 7. The germline V gene has CDR1 SQVTM and CDR2 ANQGSEA. The CDR3 covers 14 residues. The table lists this clone with a few counts. Authors' processing steps: By means of reference gene primer amplification, nucleated cell counts were estimated. This table comes from immunoSEQ multiplex PCR, and its TCRdb copy is limited to in-frame clones, with some not included. V and J calls plus clone size are reproduced from that table; the DNA served to infer D and trimming. The sample yields a few hundred thousand clones, around 83% seen once.

Source material: peripheral blood. The source of this sequence is a man older than 75 with acute or convalescent COVID-19. V usage is TRBV29-1 and J usage is TRBJ1-1; 7 bases align to TRBD1. CDR3 in amino acids: CSVVNHRGNTEAFF. The DNA of the CDR3 is TGCAGCGTTGTAAATCACAGGGGCAACACTGAAGCTTTCTTT.